In this sample, the clone carrying this TCR beta chain turned up many times. TCRdb fed the multiplex PCR reads into MiXCR, producing one record per CDR3 protein. The sample carries approximately 130,000 distinct CDR3 sequences, around 20% recorded once. Breast cancer patients provided tissue from their axillary draining lymph nodes. This entry comes from a study of breast tumors, draining lymph nodes, adjacent tissues. Source material: axillary lymph node tissue. This TCR was recovered from a female donor with breast cancer. Some clones in this sample may be carry-over from other donors' samples.

The CDR3 nucleotides read TGCGCCAGCAGCTTGGACGCGGGAGCCTACGAGCAGTACTTC. This gives the protein CASSLDAGAYEQYF. The gene calls are TRBV5-1 and TRBJ2-7, with TRBD2 identical over 7 bases. Unmatched junction bases numbered 2, after V lost 0 bases and J lost 2 bases. The germline V gene encodes CDR1 SGHRS and CDR2 YFSETQ. This CDR3 is built from 14 residues.